The 6 T cell receptor beta chains in this list originate from one sample, sequenced in a study of post-analysis software for immune sequencing data. Findings and limits, study-wide: Patients showed TRBV5-6, TRBV5-1 and TRBV20-1 among roughly 5 TRBV segments more frequent than in controls.

Built from TCR beta cDNA, the libraries had unique molecular identifiers in them. TCRdb itself ran the PCR reads through MiXCR, one entry per CDR3 protein. Of hundreds of thousands of distinct CDR3 sequences listed, approximately 60% are singletons. The antigens for these receptors are not known. Sequencing was performed on blood. Source of these receptors: a girl aged 2 to 10 with multiple sclerosis.

The rearrangement links TRBV20-1 to TRBJ2-1; no firm D call. CDR1 is DFQATT and CDR2 is SNEGSKA in the germline V gene (reference sequence). The germline V and J ends were trimmed by 4 bases and 3 bases, with 16 bases remaining between them. CDR3 size: 15 residues. This chain's CDR3 is CSATNRKGFYNEQFF. The CDR3 DNA reads as TGCAGTGCTACGAATCGCAAGGGATTCTACAATGAGCAGTTCTTC.

V is TRBV20-1 and J is TRBJ2-5; D is uncertain. CDR1 and CDR2 (germline): DFQATT, SNEGSKA (reference sequence). V dropped 1 base and J dropped 1 base, with 13 bases sitting between them. The CDR3 runs to 15 residues. This CDR3 is CSARGPQESQETQYF. The CDR3 DNA follows: TGCAGTGCTAGAGGTCCTCAGGAGTCCCAAGAGACCCAGTACTTC.

This chain connects TRBV10-3 to TRBJ2-5; the D is unclear. The DNA end is more similar to TRBJ2-1, so the J call may be wrong. Germline V lookup: CDR1 ENHRY, CDR2 SYGVKD. This CDR3 region has 12 residues. The CDR3 nucleotides are TGTGCCATCAGTGCGTACCAAGAGACCCAGTTCTTC. Translation gives CAISAYQETQFF.

This clonotype came up once. This chain's CDR3 is CSAHTSGGNEQFF. The CDR3 region has the DNA TGCAGCGCCCACACTAGCGGGGGGAATGAGCAGTTCTTC. V is TRBV29-1 and J is TRBJ2-1; 12 bases are a match to TRBD2. The CDR3 spans 13 residues. Per germline, CDR1 SQVTM and CDR2 ANQGSEA. V lost 7 bases, J lost 7 bases, and 5 bases stayed unmatched.

In nucleotides, the CDR3 is TGTGCCAGCAGCGTAGTGGGGGGGATATTGAATGAGCAGTTCTTC. Its protein product is CASSVVGGILNEQFF. V gene TRBV9 combines with J gene TRBJ2-1, with 7 bases matching TRBD2. The CDR3 covers 15 residues. Germline trimming cut 0 bases from V and 7 bases from J; bases unmatched to any gene: 7. From germline, CDR1 is SGDLS and CDR2 YYNGEE.

The chain has TRBV20-1 and TRBJ2-1, with a weak D call TRBD2 (6 bases). The germline CDR1 and CDR2 sequences are DFQATT and SNEGSKA (reference sequence). The CDR3 has 14 residues. V lost 5 bases to trimming and J lost 1 base, with 12 bases between them. For the CDR3, the DNA is TGCAGTGCTTTATTAGCGGAATCCTACAATGAGCAGTTCTTC. This sequence encodes CSALLAESYNEQFF.